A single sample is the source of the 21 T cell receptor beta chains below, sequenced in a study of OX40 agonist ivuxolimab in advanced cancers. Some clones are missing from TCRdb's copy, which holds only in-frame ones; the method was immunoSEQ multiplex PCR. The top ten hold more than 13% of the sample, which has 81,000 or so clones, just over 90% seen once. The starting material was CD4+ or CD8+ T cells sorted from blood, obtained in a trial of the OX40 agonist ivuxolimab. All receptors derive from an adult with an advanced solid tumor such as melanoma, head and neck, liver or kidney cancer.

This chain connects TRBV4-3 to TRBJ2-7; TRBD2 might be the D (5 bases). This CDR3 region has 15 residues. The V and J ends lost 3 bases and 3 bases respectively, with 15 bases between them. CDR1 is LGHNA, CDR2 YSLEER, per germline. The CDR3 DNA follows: TGCGCCAGCAGCCACTCCCAGGACTCAGACTACGAGCAGTACTTC. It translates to CASSHSQDSDYEQYF.

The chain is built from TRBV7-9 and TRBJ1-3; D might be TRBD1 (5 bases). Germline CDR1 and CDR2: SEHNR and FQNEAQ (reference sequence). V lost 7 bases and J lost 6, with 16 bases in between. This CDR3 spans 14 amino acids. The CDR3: CASNGEGEENTIYF. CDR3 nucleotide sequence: TGTGCCAGCAACGGGGAAGGGGAAGAAAACACCATATATTTT.

Here the CDR3 reads CASSFGGRNTEAFF. The CDR3 region has the DNA TGTGCCAGCAGCTTTGGGGGGAGGAACACTGAAGCTTTCTTT. This chain connects TRBV7-8 to TRBJ1-1, with D perhaps matching TRBD1 (5 bases). Germline CDR1 is SGHVS and CDR2 is FQNEAQ. Trimming stripped 3 bases from V and 1 base from J, with 9 bases between. This CDR3 is 14 amino acids long.

In DNA, the CDR3 is TGTGCCAGCTCGCCCCCCGCAGGTCCCTACGAGCAGTACTTC. It translates to CASSPPAGPYEQYF. The V call is TRBV18, the J call TRBJ2-7; D gene ambiguous. Trimming shortened V by 6 bases and J by 2 bases, and 14 bases separated the two germline ends. The germline gives CDR1 KGHSH, CDR2 LQKENI. The CDR3 consists of 14 residues.

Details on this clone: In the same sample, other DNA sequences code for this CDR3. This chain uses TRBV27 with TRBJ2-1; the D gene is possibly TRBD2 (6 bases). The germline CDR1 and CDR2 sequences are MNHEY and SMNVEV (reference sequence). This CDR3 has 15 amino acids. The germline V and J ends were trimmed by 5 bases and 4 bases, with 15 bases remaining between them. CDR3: CASSPGTGDYNEQFF. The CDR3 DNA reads TGTGCCAGCAGTCCTGGGACGGGGGATTACAATGAGCAGTTCTTC.

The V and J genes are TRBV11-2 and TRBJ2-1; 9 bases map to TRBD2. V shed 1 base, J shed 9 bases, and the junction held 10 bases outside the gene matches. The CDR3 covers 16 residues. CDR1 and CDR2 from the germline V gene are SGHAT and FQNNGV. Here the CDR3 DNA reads TGTGCCAGCAGCTTAGGGCTAGCGGGACCCCTGAGTGAGCAGTTCTTC. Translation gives CASSLGLAGPLSEQFF. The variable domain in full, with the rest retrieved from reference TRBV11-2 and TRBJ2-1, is EAGVAQSPRYKIIEKRQSVAFWCNPISGHATLYWYQQILGQGPKLLIQFQNNGVVDDSQLPKDRFSAERLKGVDSTLKIQPAKLEDSAVYLCASSLGLAGPLSEQFFGPGTRLTVL.

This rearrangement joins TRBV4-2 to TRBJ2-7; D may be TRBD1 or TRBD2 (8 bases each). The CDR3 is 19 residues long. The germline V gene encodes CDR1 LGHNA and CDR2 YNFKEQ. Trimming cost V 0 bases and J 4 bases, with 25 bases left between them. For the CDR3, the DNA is TGTGCCAGCAGCCAAGAAACCGGGACAGGACGATTAGCGGGATACGAGCAGTACTTC. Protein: CASSQETGTGRLAGYEQYF.

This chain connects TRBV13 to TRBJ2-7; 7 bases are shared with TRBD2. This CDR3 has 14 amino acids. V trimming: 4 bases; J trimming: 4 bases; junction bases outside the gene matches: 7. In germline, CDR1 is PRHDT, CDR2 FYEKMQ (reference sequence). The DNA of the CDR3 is TGTGCCAGCAGCTCGAGCGGGGAGGTTTACGAGCAGTACTTC. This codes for CASSSSGEVYEQYF.

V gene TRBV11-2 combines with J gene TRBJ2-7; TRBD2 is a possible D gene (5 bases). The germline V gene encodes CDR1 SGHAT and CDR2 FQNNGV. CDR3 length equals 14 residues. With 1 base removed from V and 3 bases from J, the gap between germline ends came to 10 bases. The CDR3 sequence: CASSLGSGSYEQYF. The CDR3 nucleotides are TGTGCCAGCAGCTTAGGTTCGGGGAGCTACGAGCAGTACTTC.

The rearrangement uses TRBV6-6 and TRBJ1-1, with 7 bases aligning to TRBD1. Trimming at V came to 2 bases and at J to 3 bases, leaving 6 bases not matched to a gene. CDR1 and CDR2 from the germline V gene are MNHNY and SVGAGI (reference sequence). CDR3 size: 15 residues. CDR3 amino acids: CASSYIGDSYTEAFF. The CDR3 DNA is TGTGCCAGCAGTTACATAGGGGACAGTTACACTGAAGCTTTCTTT.

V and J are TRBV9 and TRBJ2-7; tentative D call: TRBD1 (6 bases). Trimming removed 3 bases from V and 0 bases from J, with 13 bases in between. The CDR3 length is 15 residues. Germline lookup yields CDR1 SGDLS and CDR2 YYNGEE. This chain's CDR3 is CASSDTTGFSYEQYF. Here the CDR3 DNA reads TGTGCCAGCAGCGATACCACAGGGTTCTCCTACGAGCAGTACTTC.

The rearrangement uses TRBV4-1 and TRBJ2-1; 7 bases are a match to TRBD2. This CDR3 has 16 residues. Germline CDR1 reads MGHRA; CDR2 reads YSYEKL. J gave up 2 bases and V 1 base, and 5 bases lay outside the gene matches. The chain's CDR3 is CASSQGAGETYNEQFF. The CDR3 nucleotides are TGCGCCAGCAGCCAAGGGGCGGGGGAGACCTACAATGAGCAGTTCTTC.

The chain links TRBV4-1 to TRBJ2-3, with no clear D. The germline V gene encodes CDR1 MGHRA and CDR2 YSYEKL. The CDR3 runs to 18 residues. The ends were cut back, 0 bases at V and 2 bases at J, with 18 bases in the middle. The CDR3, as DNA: TGCGCCAGCAGCCAAGACCCCGGCCCCCGCCCCATCACAGATACGCAGTATTTT. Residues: CASSQDPGPRPITDTQYF.

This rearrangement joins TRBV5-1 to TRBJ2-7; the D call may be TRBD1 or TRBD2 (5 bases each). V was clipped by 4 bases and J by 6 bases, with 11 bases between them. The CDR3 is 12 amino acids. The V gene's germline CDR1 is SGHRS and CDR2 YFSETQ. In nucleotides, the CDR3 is TGCGCCAGCAGCCTGGGACGGCTCGAGCAGTACTTC. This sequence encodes CASSLGRLEQYF.

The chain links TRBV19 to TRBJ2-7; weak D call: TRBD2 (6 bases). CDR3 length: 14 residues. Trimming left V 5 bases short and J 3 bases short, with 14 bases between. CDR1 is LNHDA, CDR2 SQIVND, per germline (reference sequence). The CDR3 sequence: CASSGGEVFYEQYF. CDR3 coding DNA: TGTGCCAGTAGTGGAGGGGAGGTGTTCTACGAGCAGTACTTC.

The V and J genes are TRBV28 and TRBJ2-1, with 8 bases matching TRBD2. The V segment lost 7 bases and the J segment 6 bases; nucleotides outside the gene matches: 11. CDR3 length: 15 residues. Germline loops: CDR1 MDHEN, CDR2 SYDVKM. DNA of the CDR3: TGTGCCAGCACCGTCACTAGCGGCGTTGCCAATGAGCAGTTCTTC. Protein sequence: CASTVTSGVANEQFF.

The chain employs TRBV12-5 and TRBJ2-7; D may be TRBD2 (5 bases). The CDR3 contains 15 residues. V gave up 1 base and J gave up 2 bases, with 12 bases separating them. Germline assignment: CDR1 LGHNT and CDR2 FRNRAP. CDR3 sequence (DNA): TGTGCTAGTGGTTTGGGAGGGCAGGACCCCTACGAGCAGTACTTC. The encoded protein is CASGLGGQDPYEQYF.

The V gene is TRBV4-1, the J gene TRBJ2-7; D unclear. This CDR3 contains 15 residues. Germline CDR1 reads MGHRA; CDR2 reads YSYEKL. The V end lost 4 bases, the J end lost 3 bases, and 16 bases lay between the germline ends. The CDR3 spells CASSPMFGQYYEQYF. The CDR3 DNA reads TGCGCCAGCAGCCCCATGTTCGGGCAATACTACGAGCAGTACTTC.

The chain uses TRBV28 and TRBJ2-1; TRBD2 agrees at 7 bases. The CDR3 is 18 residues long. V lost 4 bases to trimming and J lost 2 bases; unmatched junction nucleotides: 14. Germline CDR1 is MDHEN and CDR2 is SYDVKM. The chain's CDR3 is CASSSALSPGTTYNEQFF. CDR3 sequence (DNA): TGTGCCAGCAGTTCCGCACTTAGTCCCGGGACTACCTACAATGAGCAGTTCTTC.

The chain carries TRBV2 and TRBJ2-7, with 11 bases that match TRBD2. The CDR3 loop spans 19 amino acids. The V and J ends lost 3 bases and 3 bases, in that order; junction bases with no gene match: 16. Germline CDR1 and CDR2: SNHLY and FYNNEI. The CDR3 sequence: CASSDTGTSGRWGFYEQYF. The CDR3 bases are TGTGCCAGCAGTGATACCGGGACTAGCGGACGTTGGGGTTTCTACGAGCAGTACTTC.

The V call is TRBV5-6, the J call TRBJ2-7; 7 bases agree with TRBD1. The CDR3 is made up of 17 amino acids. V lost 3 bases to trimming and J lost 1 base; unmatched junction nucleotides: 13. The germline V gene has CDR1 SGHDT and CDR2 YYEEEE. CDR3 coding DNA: TGTGCCAGCAGCTCACAGGGGCCCAACCCGCTGTCCTACGAGCAGTACTTC. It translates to CASSSQGPNPLSYEQYF.